The present T cell receptor (beta chain) was sequenced within a study of cytomegalovirus exposure and HLA in healthy donors. Broader study findings: Later work found most CMV-associated TCR beta chains apparently HLA-restricted. Some segments of the V type, notably TRBV6-2 and TRBV6-3, were excluded as indistinguishable. Differences between HLA loci emerged in a later analysis of TCR association rates, with DRB1 most and HLA-C fewest. Analyses of presence/absence relied on an assumption of roughly uniform sequencing depth across donors.

Researchers ran the PCR with 60 Vbeta and 13 Jbeta primers. Clones were read by immunoSEQ multiplex PCR, and TCRdb kept only the in-frame ones, dropping some. This table has 130,000 or so clones, around 8.5% appearing once. Germline CDR1 is MDHEN and CDR2 is SYDVKM. The CDR3 extends over 13 amino acids. Trimming pared 6 bases from V and 8 bases from J, leaving 13 bases between. In this sample, this clone turned up a few times. The target antigen is unknown. Sample: PBMCs. The J gene is TRBJ1-4, the V gene TRBV28, with a weak D call TRBD1 (5 bases). The TCR was taken from a middle-aged man in good health and CMV-seronegative. CDR3: CASSPTDWEKLFF. DNA of the CDR3: TGTGCCAGCAGCCCGACAGATTGGGAAAAACTGTTTTTT.